The clone carrying this TCR beta chain has just a few counts. Its target is unknown. This entry is derived from a study of OX40 agonist ivuxolimab in advanced cancers. Study overall: Earlier treatment with anti-PD-1, anti-PD-L1 or anti-CTLA-4 was permitted, and 30% to 40% had received some. Patients achieving partial responses numbered three: one hepatocellular carcinoma case and two cutaneous melanoma cases.

The investigators sampled blood at baseline, at cycle 4 day 1, and at cycle 7 day 1. Findings of the study overall: CD4+ and CD8+ T cells in blood underwent clonal expansion by week 6 at 0.1 to 3.0 mg/kg.

This CDR3 spans 13 amino acids. Deletions cut 4 bases from V and 3 bases from J, with 10 bases between. Germline CDR1 SGDLS, CDR2 YYNGEE. Sequencing used immunoSEQ multiplex PCR; TCRdb keeps in-frame clones, though not all of them. Altogether more than 100,000 clones are present, around 95% being singletons, with the ten largest covering over 0.15%. The sequences come from CD4+ or CD8+ T cells sorted from blood, collected in a trial of the OX40 agonist ivuxolimab. The chain has TRBV9 and TRBJ1-1; D may be TRBD1 (5 bases). The receptor was derived from an adult with an advanced solid tumor such as melanoma, head and neck, liver or kidney cancer. CDR3 DNA: TGTGCCAGCAGCCCGGGGGACGACACTGAAGCTTTCTTT. It codes for CASSPGDDTEAFF.